Below are 17 T cell receptor beta chains sequenced from a single sample in a study of vaccination effects on CD4 cells after COVID-19. Generated by immunoSEQ multiplex PCR, the TCRdb table keeps only in-frame clones and is missing some. The data show about 71,000 clones, roughly 78% seen once. Their antigens are not known. Within the ViraFEST assay, antigen-specific CD4+ T cells underwent expansion with viral peptide pools prior to sequencing. Around day 10 of culture, CD4+ T cells were separated out. No vaccinee had earlier SARS-CoV-2 infection, and nucleocapsid antibodies were negative. Sequences were derived from CD4+ T cells from PBMCs cultured with HCoV-OC43 spike peptides, sampled before COVID-19 vaccination. Subset defined: HCoV-OC43 spike overlapping peptide pool stimulation. These receptors were obtained from a human donor who received a COVID-19 vaccine.

The V call is TRBV5-1, the J call TRBJ1-2; TRBD1 is a possible D gene (6 bases). This CDR3 has 15 amino acids. Trimming removed 0 bases from V and 3 bases from J, with 12 bases in between. Germline CDR1 reads SGHRS; CDR2 reads YFSETQ. This CDR3 is CASSLVGRGDYGYTF. CDR3 coding DNA: TGCGCCAGCAGCTTGGTTGGCAGGGGAGACTATGGCTACACCTTC.

The genes are TRBV6-1 and TRBJ1-1; no reliable D call. The germline V and J ends were trimmed by 3 bases and 5 bases, with 19 bases remaining between them. The CDR3 contains 16 residues. CDR1 is MNHNS and CDR2 is SASEGT in the germline V gene. This CDR3 is CASSDGRVLKGTEAFF. As DNA, the CDR3 is TGTGCCAGCAGTGACGGGAGAGTTCTCAAAGGGACTGAAGCTTTCTTT.

The genes are TRBV18 and TRBJ2-5, with D perhaps matching TRBD1 (6 bases). The CDR3 has 15 amino acids. V was shortened by 0 bases and J by 4 bases, with 12 bases between the two germline ends. Germline values: CDR1 KGHSH, CDR2 LQKENI. CDR3 region: CASSPPARGIETQYF. CDR3 nucleotides: TGTGCCAGCTCACCACCGGCCAGGGGTATAGAGACCCAGTACTTC.

The chain recombines TRBV9 with TRBJ1-1; D remains ambiguous. V lost 3 bases and J lost 0, with 12 bases in between. CDR3 length: 15 residues. Per the germline V gene, CDR1 is SGDLS and CDR2 is YYNGEE. The CDR3 is CASSGRTNMNTEAFF. The CDR3 coding sequence is TGTGCCAGCAGCGGACGGACCAATATGAACACTGAAGCTTTCTTT.

The rearrangement links TRBV9 to TRBJ2-7; TRBD1 matches 7 bases. Germline CDR1 and CDR2: SGDLS and YYNGEE. This CDR3 is built from 16 residues. J lost 1 base, V lost 4 bases, and 11 bases had no gene match. The CDR3 loop reads CASSPPGQQDSYEQYV. Written as DNA, the CDR3 is TGTGCCAGCAGCCCCCCGGGACAGCAGGATTCCTACGAGCAGTACGTC.

V and J are TRBV19 and TRBJ1-2; D may be TRBD1 (5 bases). Per the germline V gene, CDR1 is LNHDA and CDR2 is SQIVND (reference sequence). The V end was cut by 3 bases, the J end by 2 bases, with 10 bases between. The CDR3 has 14 amino acids. CDR3 region: CASSISPGNYGYTF. DNA for the CDR3: TGTGCCAGTAGTATTTCGCCAGGGAACTATGGCTACACCTTC.

The chain employs TRBV5-6 and TRBJ2-5; 7 nucleotides align to TRBD1. CDR3 length: 16 residues. Germline V lookup: CDR1 SGHDT, CDR2 YYEEEE. Germline trimming cut 1 base from V and 0 bases from J; bases unmatched to any gene: 6. The CDR3 here is CASSLIGTEYQETQYF. The CDR3, as DNA: TGTGCCAGCAGCTTGATAGGGACAGAGTACCAAGAGACCCAGTACTTC.

The chain recombines TRBV10-3 with TRBJ2-7; D not resolved. Per the germline V gene, CDR1 is ENHRY and CDR2 is SYGVKD. V lost 7 bases and J lost 12, with 10 bases in between. The CDR3 spans 9 residues. CDR3 coding DNA: TGTGCCATCACGGAGTTACTGTACGTC. Its protein product is CAITELLYV.

The chain joins TRBV18 to TRBJ1-1; D gene unclear. V dropped 4 bases and J dropped 1 base, with 4 bases sitting between them. The CDR3 runs to 12 residues. Germline CDR1 reads KGHSH; CDR2 reads LQKENI. The chain's CDR3 is CASSQPNTEAFF. CDR3 nucleotides: TGTGCCAGCTCACAGCCGAACACTGAAGCTTTCTTT.

CDR3 in DNA: TGTGCCAGCAGTGTACAGGGGAGTAATTCACCCCTCCACTTT. Protein product: CASSVQGSNSPLHF. V is TRBV6-4 and J is TRBJ1-6, with 7 bases that match TRBD1. V lost 4 bases to trimming and J lost 6 bases; unmatched junction nucleotides: 3. CDR3 length: 14 residues. CDR1 and CDR2 (germline): MRHNA, SNTAGT.

The V call is TRBV30, the J call TRBJ2-5; D call uncertain. The V gene lost 2 bases and the J gene lost 1 base, with 5 bases spanning the gap. Germline assignment: CDR1 GTSNPN and CDR2 SVGIG (reference sequence). The CDR3 covers 12 residues. The CDR3 coding sequence is TGTGCCTGGAGTAGAGGCCAAGAGACCCAGTACTTC. Protein sequence: CAWSRGQETQYF.

On this clone itself: The sample holds other DNA sequences that translate to the same CDR3. This chain uses TRBV18 with TRBJ1-5; D is uncertain. Per germline, CDR1 KGHSH and CDR2 LQKENI. V dropped 1 base and J dropped 2 bases, with 6 bases sitting between them. This CDR3 comprises 14 residues. The CDR3 loop is CASSPQGGNQPQHF. The CDR3 bases are TGTGCCAGCTCACCACAGGGAGGCAATCAGCCCCAGCATTTT.

This clone was recorded once. CDR3 sequence: CASGGVSGANVLTF. The CDR3 coding sequence is TGTGCCAGCGGGGGCGTCTCTGGGGCCAACGTCCTGACTTTC. The rearrangement links TRBV6-5 to TRBJ2-6; a weak D match, TRBD1 (6 bases). V dropped 8 bases and J dropped 0 bases, with 8 bases sitting between them. CDR1 and CDR2 from the germline V gene are MNHEY and SVGAGI. The CDR3 spans 14 residues.

The chain carries TRBV5-1 and TRBJ1-2; D is undetermined. V was cut by 4 bases and J by 4 bases, with 11 bases left in between. Per germline, CDR1 SGHRS and CDR2 YFSETQ. This CDR3 contains 13 residues. For the CDR3, the DNA is TGCGCCAGCAGCGACGGACGGGTCTATGGCTACACCTTC. The encoded protein is CASSDGRVYGYTF.

The J gene is TRBJ1-5, the V gene TRBV6-5, with D possibly TRBD1 on 6 matching bases. The CDR3 consists of 14 residues. In germline, CDR1 is MNHEY, CDR2 SVGAGI. Trimming shortened V by 6 bases and J by 4 bases, and 13 bases separated the two germline ends. The CDR3, as DNA: TGTGCCAGCAGGCGGGGGGCTGGGAATCAGCCCCAGCATTTT. This gives the protein CASRRGAGNQPQHF.

The gene calls are TRBV5-6 and TRBJ2-2; D uncertain. Trimming took 0 bases from V and 7 from J, leaving 10 bases between them. The CDR3 has 14 amino acids. Germline CDR1 reads SGHDT; CDR2 reads YYEEEE. CDR3 sequence reads: CASSLAKHGGELFF. CDR3 bases: TGTGCCAGCAGCTTGGCCAAGCATGGCGGGGAGCTGTTTTTT.

The table lists this clone with a count of one. The rearrangement joins TRBV10-3 to TRBJ2-3, with D perhaps TRBD1 (6 bases). Deletions cut 0 bases from V and 0 bases from J, with 16 bases between. This CDR3 has 18 amino acids. The V gene's germline CDR1 is ENHRY and CDR2 SYGVKD. Here the CDR3 reads CAISESRGGTPSTDTQYF. As DNA, the CDR3 is TGTGCCATCAGTGAGTCCAGGGGTGGGACACCTAGCACAGATACGCAGTATTTT.